Listed below are T cell receptor beta chains from one sample, sequenced in a study of T cells in Graves' hyperthyroidism and ophthalmopathy. TCRdb used MiXCR to reprocess the multiplex PCR reads, holding one entry per CDR3 protein. This table has some 490,000 distinct CDR3 sequences, roughly 23% appearing once. The material sequenced was blood. The receptors shown here come from a woman aged 70-85 years with Graves' ophthalmopathy. Both conserved end residues are part of each CDR3. A D gene is named only where the DNA matches it firmly. Not every row has a clone size; where given, it reads once, few, many or a size class.

J,size,D,V,DNA,CDR3
TRBJ2-1,.,.,TRBV6-1,TGTGCCAGCAGTCTCCCGACTAGCCAGGGGGAGCAGTTCTTC,CASSLPTSQGEQFF
TRBJ1-5,.,.,TRBV20-1,TGCAGTGCTAGAATAGGAGATTATAGCAATCAGCCCCAGCATTTT,CSARIGDYSNQPQHF
TRBJ1-1,many,.,TRBV6-1,TGTGCCAGCAGACCACCTTCTCTGCAGTCAAGGAACACTGAAGCTTTCTTT,CASRPPSLQSRNTEAFF
TRBJ1-1,.,.,TRBV5-1,TGCGCCAGCAGCTCAGTACCCGGGGGTCTCACTGAAGCTTTCTTT,CASSSVPGGLTEAFF
TRBJ2-5,many,TRBD2,TRBV6-1,TGTGCCAGCAGTGGGACTAGCCGGCAAGAGACCCAGTACTTC,CASSGTSRQETQYF
TRBJ2-1,.,.,TRBV7-9,TGTGCCAGCAGCACCACCCCCTACAATGAGCAGTTCTTC,CASSTTPYNEQFF
TRBJ2-5,.,.,TRBV20-1,TGCAGTGCTCTTGACGGGACGGAACAAGAGACCCAGTACTTC,CSALDGTEQETQYF
TRBJ2-7,.,TRBD2,TRBV7-2,TGTGCCAGCAGCGCGGGACTAGTATTGGGCGAGCAGTACTTC,CASSAGLVLGEQYF
TRBJ2-7,many,.,TRBV28,TGTGCCAGCAGTTTGAGAGGCCCTCCCTACGAGCAGTACTTC,CASSLRGPPYEQYF
TRBJ2-1,many,.,TRBV28,TGTGCCAGCAGTACCCCAGACCCGACTTACAATGAGCAGTTCTTC,CASSTPDPTYNEQFF
TRBJ2-5,.,TRBD2,TRBV5-1,TGCGCCAGCAGCTTGGGGGTAGCGGGAGCCACAGAGACCCAGTACTTC,CASSLGVAGATETQYF
TRBJ2-2,.,.,TRBV4-1,TGCGCCAGCAGCCAACGAACCGTACCATTGGACACCGGGGAGCTGTTTTTT,CASSQRTVPLDTGELFF
TRBJ2-4,few,.,TRBV30,TGTGCCTGGAGTAGGGTAGCCAAAAACATTCAGTACTTC,CAWSRVAKNIQYF
TRBJ1-2,many,.,TRBV27,TGTGCCAGCAGTTTGGAGGGACGTCCAACCCATGGCTACACCTTC,CASSLEGRPTHGYTF
TRBJ2-3,.,.,TRBV6-1,TGTGCCAACAGCCCGCTGGCATCTAGCACAGATACGCAGTATTTT,CANSPLASSTDTQYF
TRBJ2-7,once,.,TRBV4-1,TGCGCCAGCAGCCATCAAAACTCCTACGAGCAGTACTTC,CASSHQNSYEQYF
TRBJ2-1,many,.,TRBV7-2,TGTGCCAGCAGCACTACCTACAATGAGCAGTTCTTC,CASSTTYNEQFF
TRBJ1-3,.,TRBD1,TRBV12-3/TRBV12-4,TGTGCCAGCAGTCCGACAGGGGGCAGAAACAGCATATATTTT,CASSPTGGRNSIYF
TRBJ2-1,.,TRBD1,TRBV6-1,TGTGCCAGCAGTAAACGACCTCCTGGGACAGGGTCCTACAATGAGCAGTTCTTC,CASSKRPPGTGSYNEQFF
TRBJ1-1,.,.,TRBV7-6,TGTGCCAGCAGCACCGGGCCCCAGAGGCACACTGAAGCTTTCTTT,CASSTGPQRHTEAFF
TRBJ2-3,few,.,TRBV20-1,TGCAGTGCTAGAACCCCTAGGGGCCCAGATACGCAGTATTTT,CSARTPRGPDTQYF
TRBJ2-4,few,.,TRBV12-3/TRBV12-4,TGTGCCAGCTCCCCCCTAGACAGTCTAGCCAAAAACATTCAGTACTTC,CASSPLDSLAKNIQYF
TRBJ2-5,few,.,TRBV29-1,TGCAGCGTTGGTACGGGGCCGGAGACCCAGTACTTC,CSVGTGPETQYF
TRBJ2-5,.,.,TRBV18,TGTGCCAGCTCAGGGCAGAGAGAGACCCAGTACTTC,CASSGQRETQYF
TRBJ1-5,.,TRBD1,TRBV29-1,TGCAGCGTTTCAGGGGGCGGCAATCAGCCCCAGCATTTT,CSVSGGGNQPQHF
TRBJ2-1,few,TRBD2,TRBV15,TGTGCCACCAGCTTGGGACTAGCGACCTACAATGAGCAGTTCTTC,CATSLGLATYNEQFF
TRBJ2-2,few,.,TRBV12-3/TRBV12-4,TGTGCCAGCAGTTTTCAGACCCTAACCGGGGAGCTGTTTTTT,CASSFQTLTGELFF
TRBJ1-2,few,.,TRBV27,TGTGCCAGCAGTTTAACCCCTCACGATGGCTACACCTTC,CASSLTPHDGYTF
TRBJ2-2,few,.,TRBV20-1,TGCAGTGCTAGGGCGGGTGCGGGGAACACCGGGGAGCTGTTTTTT,CSARAGAGNTGELFF
TRBJ1-6,.,.,TRBV28,TGTGCCAGCAGTTTGCCCGTTAATTCACCCCTCCACTTT,CASSLPVNSPLHF
TRBJ1-5,many,.,TRBV12-3/TRBV12-4,TGTGCCAGCAGGCAGGGAGTCAGCAATCAGCCCCAGCATTTT,CASRQGVSNQPQHF
TRBJ1-1,.,.,TRBV28,TGTGCCAGCAGTCCTTTCTACCAACGGATAAACACTGAAGCTTTCTTT,CASSPFYQRINTEAFF
TRBJ1-2,.,TRBD1,TRBV27,TGTGCCAGCAGGCGGGGGGACAGGGGGTCGGGCTACACCTTC,CASRRGDRGSGYTF
TRBJ2-3,few,TRBD2,TRBV30,TGTGCCTGGAGTAGGGGACTATCCACAGATACGCAGTATTTT,CAWSRGLSTDTQYF
TRBJ2-3,once,TRBD2,TRBV29-1,TGCAGCGTTGGGTTCGGGAGGGCCGGCACAGATACGCAGTATTTT,CSVGFGRAGTDTQYF
TRBJ2-1,many,.,TRBV20-1,TGCAGTGCTAGGGGGAGGATAAATGAGCAGTTCTTC,CSARGRINEQFF
TRBJ2-3,few,.,TRBV11-2,TGTGCCAGCAGCTTAGTCGGTGGGGTAGATACGCAGTATTTT,CASSLVGGVDTQYF
TRBJ1-5,many,TRBD1,TRBV30,TGTGCCTGGAGTGAGGGACAGGGAAAACGGCCCCAGCATTTT,CAWSEGQGKRPQHF
TRBJ2-7,few,TRBD2,TRBV2,TGTGCCAGCACCAAAACGAGGGGGACTAGCGTGTACGAGCAGTACTTC,CASTKTRGTSVYEQYF
TRBJ2-7,many,.,TRBV2,TGTGCCAGCAGAGGACAACGCTACGAGCAGTACTTC,CASRGQRYEQYF
TRBJ2-7,.,TRBD2,TRBV12-3/TRBV12-4,TGTGCCAGCGGAAACTTAGCGGGAAGCTACGAGCAGTACTTC,CASGNLAGSYEQYF
TRBJ2-1,few,TRBD2,TRBV5-4,TGTGCCAGCAGCTGGGGACTAGCGAGCTCCTACAATGAGCAGTTCTTC,CASSWGLASSYNEQFF
TRBJ1-5,few,.,TRBV28,TGTGCCACCAGACTTGGGGGTCAGCCCCAGCATTTT,CATRLGGQPQHF
TRBJ1-1,few,.,TRBV7-9,TGTGCCAGCAGCCAAGGACACCGAAACACTGAAGCTTTCTTT,CASSQGHRNTEAFF
TRBJ2-2,.,.,TRBV12-3/TRBV12-4,TGTGCCAGCAGTATAAGACAGGGAGGGACCGGGGAGCTGTTTTTT,CASSIRQGGTGELFF
TRBJ1-5,.,.,TRBV4-2,TGTGCCAGCAGCCAAGAACTAGCGGGATGGCCCCAGCATTTT,CASSQELAGWPQHF
TRBJ1-1,many,TRBD1,TRBV28,TGTGCCAGCAGTTTGGACAGGGGCTTCATGAACACTGAAGCTTTCTTT,CASSLDRGFMNTEAFF
TRBJ2-1,many,.,TRBV2,TGTGCCAGCAGTGAAGCTATGGGTGGGCCCAATGAGCAGTTCTTC,CASSEAMGGPNEQFF
TRBJ2-7,few,.,TRBV20-1,TGCAGTGCTCCCCTGGCTAGGGCCACCTACGAGCAGTACTTC,CSAPLARATYEQYF
TRBJ2-1,few,TRBD2,TRBV3-1,TGTGCCAGCAGCCAAGTGGGGACTAGTGGTGAGCAGTTCTTC,CASSQVGTSGEQFF
TRBJ2-7,many,.,TRBV7-3,TGTGCCAGCAGCGACTACGGAGGGGAGCAGTACTTC,CASSDYGGEQYF
TRBJ1-2,.,.,TRBV10-3,TGTGCCATCAGTGGGGTGGCTAACTATGGCTACACCTTC,CAISGVANYGYTF
TRBJ2-7,many,TRBD1,TRBV7-9,TGTGCCAGCAGTTTAGGGACAGGATTCTACGAGCAGTACTTC,CASSLGTGFYEQYF